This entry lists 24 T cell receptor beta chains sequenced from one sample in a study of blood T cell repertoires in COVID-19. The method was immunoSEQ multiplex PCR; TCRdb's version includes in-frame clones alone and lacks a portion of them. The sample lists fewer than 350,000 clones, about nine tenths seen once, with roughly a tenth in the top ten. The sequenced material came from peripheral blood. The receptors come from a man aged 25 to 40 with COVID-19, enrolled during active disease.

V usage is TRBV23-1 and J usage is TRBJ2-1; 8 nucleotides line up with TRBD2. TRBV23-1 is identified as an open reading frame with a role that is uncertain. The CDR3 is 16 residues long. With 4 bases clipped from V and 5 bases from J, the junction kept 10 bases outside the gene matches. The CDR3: CASSLSREGEDNEQFF. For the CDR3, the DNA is TGCGCCAGCAGTCTCTCTCGGGAGGGGGAGGACAATGAGCAGTTCTTC.

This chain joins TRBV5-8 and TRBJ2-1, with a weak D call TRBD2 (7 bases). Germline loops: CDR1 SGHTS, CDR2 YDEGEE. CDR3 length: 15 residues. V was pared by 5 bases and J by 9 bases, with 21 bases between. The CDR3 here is CASRHLVGGRLEQFF. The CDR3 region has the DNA TGTGCCAGCAGACACCTTGTCGGGGGGCGCCTTGAGCAGTTCTTC.

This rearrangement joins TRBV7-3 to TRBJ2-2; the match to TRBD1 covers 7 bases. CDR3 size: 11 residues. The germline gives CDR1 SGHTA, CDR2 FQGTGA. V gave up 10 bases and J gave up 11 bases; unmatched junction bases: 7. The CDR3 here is CANSQGVELFF. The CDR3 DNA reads TGTGCCAACTCCCAGGGGGTTGAGCTGTTTTTT.

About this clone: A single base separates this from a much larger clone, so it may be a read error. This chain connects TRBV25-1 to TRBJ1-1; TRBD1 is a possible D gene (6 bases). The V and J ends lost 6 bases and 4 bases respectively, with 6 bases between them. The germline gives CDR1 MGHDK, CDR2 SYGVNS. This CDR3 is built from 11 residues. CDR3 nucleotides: TGTGCCAGCAGGGGGGCCACTGAAGCTTTCTTT. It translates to CASRGATEAFF.

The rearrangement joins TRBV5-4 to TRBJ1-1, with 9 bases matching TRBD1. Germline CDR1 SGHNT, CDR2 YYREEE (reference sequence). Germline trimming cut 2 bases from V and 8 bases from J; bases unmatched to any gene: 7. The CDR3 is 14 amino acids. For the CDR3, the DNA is TGTGCCAGCAGCTTTACCGACAGGGGGGCAGAAGCTTTCTTT. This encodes CASSFTDRGAEAFF.

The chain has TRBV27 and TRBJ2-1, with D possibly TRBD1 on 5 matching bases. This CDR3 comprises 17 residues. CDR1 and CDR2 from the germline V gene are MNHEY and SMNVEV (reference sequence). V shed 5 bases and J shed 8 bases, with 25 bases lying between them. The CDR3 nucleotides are TGTGCCAGCAGTCTTCCTTCTAGGGTAGGGGCTTATCATGAGCAGTTCTTC. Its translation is CASSLPSRVGAYHEQFF.

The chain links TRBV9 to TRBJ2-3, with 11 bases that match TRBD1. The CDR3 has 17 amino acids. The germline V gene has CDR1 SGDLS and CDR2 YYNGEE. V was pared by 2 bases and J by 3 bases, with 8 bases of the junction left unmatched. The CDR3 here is CASSVNPGTGGTDTQYF. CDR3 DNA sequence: TGTGCCAGCAGCGTTAACCCCGGGACAGGGGGAACAGATACGCAGTATTTT.

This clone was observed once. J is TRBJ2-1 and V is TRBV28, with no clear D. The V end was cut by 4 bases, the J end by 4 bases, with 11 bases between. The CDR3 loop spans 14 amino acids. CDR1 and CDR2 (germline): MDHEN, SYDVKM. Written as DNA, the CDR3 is TGTGCCAGCAGTTCTAGTAATCCATACAATGAGCAGTTCTTC. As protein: CASSSSNPYNEQFF. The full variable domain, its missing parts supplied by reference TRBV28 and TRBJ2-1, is DVKVTQSSRYLVKRTGEKVFLECVQDMDHENMFWYRQDPGLGLRLIYFSYDVKMKEKGDIPEGYSVSREKKERFSLILESASTNQTSMYLCASSSSNPYNEQFFGPGTRLTVL.

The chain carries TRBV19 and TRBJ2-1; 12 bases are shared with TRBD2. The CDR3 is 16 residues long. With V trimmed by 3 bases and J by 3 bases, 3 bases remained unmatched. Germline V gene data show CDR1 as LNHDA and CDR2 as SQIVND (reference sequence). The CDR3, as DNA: TGTGCCAGTAGTATGTGGACTAGCGGGAACTACAATGAGCAGTTCTTC. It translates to CASSMWTSGNYNEQFF.

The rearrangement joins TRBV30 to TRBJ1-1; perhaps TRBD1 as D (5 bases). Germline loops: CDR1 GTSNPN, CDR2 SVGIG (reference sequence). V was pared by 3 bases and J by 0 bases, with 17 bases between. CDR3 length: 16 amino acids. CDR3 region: CAWRPRSGFMNTEAFF. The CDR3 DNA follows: TGTGCCTGGAGGCCTCGTTCAGGGTTTATGAACACTGAAGCTTTCTTT.

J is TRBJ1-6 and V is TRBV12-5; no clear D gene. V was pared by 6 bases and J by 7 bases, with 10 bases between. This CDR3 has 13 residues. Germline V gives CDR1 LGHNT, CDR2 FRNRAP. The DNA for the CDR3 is TGTGCTAGTGGCCCCCTTCTAAATTCACCCCTCCACTTT. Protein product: CASGPLLNSPLHF. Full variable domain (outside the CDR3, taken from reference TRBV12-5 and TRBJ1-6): DARVTQTPRHKVTEMGQEVTMRCQPILGHNTVFWYRQTMMQGLELLAYFRNRAPLDDSGMPKDRFSAEMPDATLATLKIQPSEPRDSAVYFCASGPLLNSPLHFGNGTRLTVT.

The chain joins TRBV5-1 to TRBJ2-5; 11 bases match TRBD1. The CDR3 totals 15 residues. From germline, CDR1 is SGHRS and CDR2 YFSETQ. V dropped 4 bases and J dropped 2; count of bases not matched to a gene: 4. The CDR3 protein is CASSPGQGAQETQYF. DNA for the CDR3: TGCGCCAGCAGCCCAGGACAGGGGGCACAAGAGACCCAGTACTTC.

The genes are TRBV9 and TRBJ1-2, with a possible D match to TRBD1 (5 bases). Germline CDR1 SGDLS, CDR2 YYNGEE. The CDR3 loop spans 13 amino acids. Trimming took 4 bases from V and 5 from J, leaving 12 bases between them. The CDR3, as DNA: TGTGCCAGCAGCTACGGACATGATTATGGCTACACCTTC. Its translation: CASSYGHDYGYTF.

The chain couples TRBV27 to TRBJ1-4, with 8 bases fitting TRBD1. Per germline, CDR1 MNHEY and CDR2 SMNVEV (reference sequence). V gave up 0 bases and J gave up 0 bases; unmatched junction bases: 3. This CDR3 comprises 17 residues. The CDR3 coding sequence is TGTGCCAGCAGTTTATCCCCGGGACAGGCAACTAATGAAAAACTGTTTTTT. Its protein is CASSLSPGQATNEKLFF.

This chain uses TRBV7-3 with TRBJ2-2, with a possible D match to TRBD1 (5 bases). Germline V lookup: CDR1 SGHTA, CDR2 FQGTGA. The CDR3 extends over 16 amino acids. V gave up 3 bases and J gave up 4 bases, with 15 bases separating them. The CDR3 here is CASSLESGKGTGELFF. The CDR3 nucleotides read TGTGCCAGCAGCTTGGAATCAGGGAAGGGCACCGGGGAGCTGTTTTTT.

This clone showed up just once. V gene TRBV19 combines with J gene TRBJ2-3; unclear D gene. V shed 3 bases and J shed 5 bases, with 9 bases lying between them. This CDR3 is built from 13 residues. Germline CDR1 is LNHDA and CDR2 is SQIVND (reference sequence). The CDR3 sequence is CASSMRFGDTQYF. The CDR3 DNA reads TGTGCCAGTAGTATGAGGTTCGGAGATACGCAGTATTTT.

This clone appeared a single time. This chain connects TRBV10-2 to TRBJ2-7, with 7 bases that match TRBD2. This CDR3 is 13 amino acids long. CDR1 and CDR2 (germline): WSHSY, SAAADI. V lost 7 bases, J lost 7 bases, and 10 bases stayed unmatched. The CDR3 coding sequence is TGCGCCAGCACCATAGCGGGTACTTTGGAGCAGTACTTC. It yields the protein CASTIAGTLEQYF.

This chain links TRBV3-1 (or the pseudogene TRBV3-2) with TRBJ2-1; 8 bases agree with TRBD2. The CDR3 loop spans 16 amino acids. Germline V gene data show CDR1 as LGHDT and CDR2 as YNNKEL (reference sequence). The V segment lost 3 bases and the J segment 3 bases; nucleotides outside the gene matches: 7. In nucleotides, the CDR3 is TGTGCCAGCAGCCACCTAGCGGGCCCCCACTACAATGAGCAGTTCTTC. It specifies CASSHLAGPHYNEQFF.

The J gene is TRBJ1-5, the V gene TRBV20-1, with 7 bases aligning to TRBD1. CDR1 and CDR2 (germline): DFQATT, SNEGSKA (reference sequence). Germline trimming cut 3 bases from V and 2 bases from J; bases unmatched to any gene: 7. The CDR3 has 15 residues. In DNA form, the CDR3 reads TGCAGTGCTAGTATCAGGGGGTACGGCAATCAGCCCCAGCATTTT. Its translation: CSASIRGYGNQPQHF.

CDR3 bases: TGCGCCAGCAGCTTGGACCTCGCCGGACAGGGGAACTATGGCTACACCTTC. Its protein is CASSLDLAGQGNYGYTF. The chain recombines TRBV5-1 with TRBJ1-2, with 9 bases that match TRBD1. The CDR3 spans 17 residues. Germline V gives CDR1 SGHRS, CDR2 YFSETQ. J lost 2 bases, V lost 0 bases, and 8 bases had no gene match.

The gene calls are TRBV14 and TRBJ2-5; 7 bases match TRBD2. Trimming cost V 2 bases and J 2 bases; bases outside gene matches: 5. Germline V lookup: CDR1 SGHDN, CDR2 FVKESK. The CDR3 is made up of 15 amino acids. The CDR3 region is CASSQTAGSQETQYF. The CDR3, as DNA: TGTGCCAGCAGCCAAACAGCGGGGTCTCAAGAGACCCAGTACTTC.

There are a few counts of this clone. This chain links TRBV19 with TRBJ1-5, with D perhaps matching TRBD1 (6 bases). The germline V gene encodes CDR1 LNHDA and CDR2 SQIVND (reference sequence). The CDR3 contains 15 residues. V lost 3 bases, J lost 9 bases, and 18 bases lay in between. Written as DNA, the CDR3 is TGTGCCAGTAGTATTCAGGGGACGGGGAGAAGGCCCCAGCATTTT. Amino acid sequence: CASSIQGTGRRPQHF.

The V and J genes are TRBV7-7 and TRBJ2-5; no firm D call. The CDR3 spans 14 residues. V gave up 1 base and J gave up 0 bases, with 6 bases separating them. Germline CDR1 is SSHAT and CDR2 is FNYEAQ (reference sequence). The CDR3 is CASSLVGDQETQYF. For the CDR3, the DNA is TGTGCCAGCAGCTTAGTAGGAGACCAAGAGACCCAGTACTTC.

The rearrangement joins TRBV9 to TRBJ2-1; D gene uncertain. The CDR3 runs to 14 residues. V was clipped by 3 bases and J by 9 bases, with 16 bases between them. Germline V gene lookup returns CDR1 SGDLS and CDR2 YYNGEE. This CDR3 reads CASSGLTAFGEQFF. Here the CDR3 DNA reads TGTGCCAGCAGCGGACTGACGGCTTTTGGTGAGCAGTTCTTC.